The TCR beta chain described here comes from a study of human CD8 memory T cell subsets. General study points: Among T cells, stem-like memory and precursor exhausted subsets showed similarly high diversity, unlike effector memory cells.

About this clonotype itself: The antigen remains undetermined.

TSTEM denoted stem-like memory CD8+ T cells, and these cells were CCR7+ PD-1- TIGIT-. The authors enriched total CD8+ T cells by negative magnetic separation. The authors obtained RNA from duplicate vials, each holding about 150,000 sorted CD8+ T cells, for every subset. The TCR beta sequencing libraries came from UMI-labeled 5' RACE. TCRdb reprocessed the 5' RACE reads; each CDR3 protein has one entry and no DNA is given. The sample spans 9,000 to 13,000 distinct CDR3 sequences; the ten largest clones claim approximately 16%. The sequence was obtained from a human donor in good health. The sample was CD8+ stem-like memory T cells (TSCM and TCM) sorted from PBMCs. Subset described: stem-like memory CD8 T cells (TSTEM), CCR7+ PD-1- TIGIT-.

The CDR3 is CASSLETGGAYNEQFF. The chain carries TRBV5-5 and TRBJ2-1; TCRdb proposes TRBD1, but this gene call is untestable without DNA. There are 16 residues in the CDR3. Germline V gene data show CDR1 as SGHKS and CDR2 as YYEKEE (reference sequence). The full variable domain, completed using reference TRBV5-5 and TRBJ2-1, is DAGVTQSPTHLIKTRGQQVTLRCSPISGHKSVSWYQQVLGQGPQFIFQYYEKEERGRGNFPDRFSARQFPNYSSELNVNALLLGDSALYLCASSLETGGAYNEQFFGPGTRLTVL.